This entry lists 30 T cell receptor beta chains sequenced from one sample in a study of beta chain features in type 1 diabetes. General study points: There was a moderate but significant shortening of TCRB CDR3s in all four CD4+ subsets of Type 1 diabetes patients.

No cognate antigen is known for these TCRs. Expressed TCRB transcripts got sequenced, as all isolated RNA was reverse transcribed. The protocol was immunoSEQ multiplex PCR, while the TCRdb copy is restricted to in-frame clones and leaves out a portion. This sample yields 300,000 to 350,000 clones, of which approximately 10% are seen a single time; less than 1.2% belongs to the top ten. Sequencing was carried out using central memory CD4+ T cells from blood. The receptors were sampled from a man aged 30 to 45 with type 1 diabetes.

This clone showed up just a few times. CDR3 sequence (DNA): TGCGCCAGCAGCCAAGGGGACAGCGGTGGTGAAAAACTGTTTTTT. This sequence encodes CASSQGDSGGEKLFF. The chain recombines TRBV4-3 with TRBJ1-4, with 7 bases aligning to TRBD1. J gave up 7 bases and V 1 base, and 6 bases lay outside the gene matches. Germline V CDR1 and CDR2: LGHNA, YSLEER. This CDR3 spans 15 amino acids.

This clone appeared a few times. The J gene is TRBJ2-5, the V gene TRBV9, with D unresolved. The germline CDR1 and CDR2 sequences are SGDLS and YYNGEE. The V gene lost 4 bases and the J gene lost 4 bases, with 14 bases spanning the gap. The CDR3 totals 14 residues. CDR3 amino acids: CASSYDGRRETQYF. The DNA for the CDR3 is TGTGCCAGCAGCTACGACGGCAGGCGAGAGACCCAGTACTTC.

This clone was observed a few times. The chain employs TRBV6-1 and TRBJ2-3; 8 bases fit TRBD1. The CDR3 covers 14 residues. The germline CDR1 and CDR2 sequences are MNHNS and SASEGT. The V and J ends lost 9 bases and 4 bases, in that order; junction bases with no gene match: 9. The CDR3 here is CARPGDRGADTQYF. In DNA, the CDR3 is TGTGCCAGACCCGGAGACAGGGGCGCAGATACGCAGTATTTT.

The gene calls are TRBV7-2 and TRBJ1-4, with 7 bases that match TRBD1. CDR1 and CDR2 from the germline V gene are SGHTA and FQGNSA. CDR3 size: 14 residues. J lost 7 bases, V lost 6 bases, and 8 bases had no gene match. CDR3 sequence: CASRSIRGTEKLFF. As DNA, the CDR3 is TGTGCCAGCAGGTCGATCAGGGGGACTGAAAAACTGTTTTTT.

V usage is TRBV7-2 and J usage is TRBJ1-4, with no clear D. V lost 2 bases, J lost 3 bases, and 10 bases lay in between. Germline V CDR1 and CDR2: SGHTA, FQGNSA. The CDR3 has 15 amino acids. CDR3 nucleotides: TGTGCCAGCAGCTTAATGCAGGCGTCTAATGAAAAACTGTTTTTT. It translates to CASSLMQASNEKLFF.

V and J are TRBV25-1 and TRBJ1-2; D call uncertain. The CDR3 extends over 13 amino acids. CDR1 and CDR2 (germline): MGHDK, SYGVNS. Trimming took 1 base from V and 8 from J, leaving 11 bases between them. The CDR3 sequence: CASSESGFPGYTF. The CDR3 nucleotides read TGTGCCAGCAGTGAATCAGGATTTCCAGGCTACACCTTC.

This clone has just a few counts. CDR3 in amino acids: CASSSRDPLREQYF. The CDR3 DNA is TGTGCCAGCAGCTCCCGGGACCCCCTACGGGAGCAGTACTTC. This sequence joins TRBV7-2 and TRBJ2-7; TRBD1 or TRBD2 may be the D gene (5 bases each). CDR1 SGHTA and CDR2 FQGNSA come from the germline V gene. The CDR3 totals 14 residues. The V and J ends lost 4 bases and 7 bases respectively, with 17 bases between them. Full variable domain (outside the CDR3, taken from reference TRBV7-2 and TRBJ2-7): GAGVSQSPSNKVTEKGKDVELRCDPISGHTALYWYRQSLGQGLEFLIYFQGNSAPDKSGLPSDRFSAERTGGSVSTLTIQRTQQEDSAVYLCASSSRDPLREQYFGPGTRLTVT.

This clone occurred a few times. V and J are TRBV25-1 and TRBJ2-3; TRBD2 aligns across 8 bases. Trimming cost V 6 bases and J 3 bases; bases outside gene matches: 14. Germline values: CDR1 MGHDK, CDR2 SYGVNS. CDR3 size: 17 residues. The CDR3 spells CASSASGRGALTDTQYF. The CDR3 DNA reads TGTGCCAGCAGCGCCAGTGGGCGGGGGGCCCTTACAGATACGCAGTATTTT.

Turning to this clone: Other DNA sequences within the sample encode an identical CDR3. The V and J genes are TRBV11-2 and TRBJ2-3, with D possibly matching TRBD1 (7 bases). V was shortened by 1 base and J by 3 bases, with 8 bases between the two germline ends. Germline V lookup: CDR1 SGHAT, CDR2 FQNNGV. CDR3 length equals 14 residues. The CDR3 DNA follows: TGTGCCAGCAGCTTAGCAGGGGGGACAGATACGCAGTATTTT. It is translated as CASSLAGGTDTQYF.

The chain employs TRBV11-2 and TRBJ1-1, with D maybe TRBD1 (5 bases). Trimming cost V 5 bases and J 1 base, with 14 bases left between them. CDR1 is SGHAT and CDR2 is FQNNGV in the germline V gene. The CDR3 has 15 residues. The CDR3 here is CASSAYPGGNTEAFF. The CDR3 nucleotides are TGTGCCAGCAGCGCATACCCGGGGGGGAACACTGAAGCTTTCTTT. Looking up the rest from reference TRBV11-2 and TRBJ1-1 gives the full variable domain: EAGVAQSPRYKIIEKRQSVAFWCNPISGHATLYWYQQILGQGPKLLIQFQNNGVVDDSQLPKDRFSAERLKGVDSTLKIQPAKLEDSAVYLCASSAYPGGNTEAFFGQGTRLTVV.

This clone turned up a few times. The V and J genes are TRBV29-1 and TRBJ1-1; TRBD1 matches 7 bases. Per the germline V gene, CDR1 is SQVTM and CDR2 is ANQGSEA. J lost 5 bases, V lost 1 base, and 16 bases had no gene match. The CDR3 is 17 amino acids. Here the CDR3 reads CSVEVLSPRQGGTEAFF. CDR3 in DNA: TGCAGCGTTGAAGTCCTAAGCCCTCGACAGGGAGGGACTGAAGCTTTCTTT. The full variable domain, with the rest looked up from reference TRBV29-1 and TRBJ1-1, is SAVISQKPSRDICQRGTSLTIQCQVDSQVTMMFWYRQQPGQSLTLIATANQGSEATYESGFVIDKFPISRPNLTFSTLTVSNMSPEDSSIYLCSVEVLSPRQGGTEAFFGQGTRLTVV.

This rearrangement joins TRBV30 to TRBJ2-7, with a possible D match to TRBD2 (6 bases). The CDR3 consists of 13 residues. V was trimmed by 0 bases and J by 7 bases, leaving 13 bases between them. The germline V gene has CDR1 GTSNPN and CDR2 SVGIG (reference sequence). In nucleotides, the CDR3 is TGTGCCTGGAGTGTACTTACGGGGGAAGAGCAGTACTTC. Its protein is CAWSVLTGEEQYF.

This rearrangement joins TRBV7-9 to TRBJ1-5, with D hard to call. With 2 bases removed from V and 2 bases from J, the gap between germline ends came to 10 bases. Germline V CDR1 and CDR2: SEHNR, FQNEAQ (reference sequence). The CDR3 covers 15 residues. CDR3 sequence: CASSLTTGGNQPQHF. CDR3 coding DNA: TGTGCCAGCAGCTTAACGACGGGCGGCAATCAGCCCCAGCATTTT.

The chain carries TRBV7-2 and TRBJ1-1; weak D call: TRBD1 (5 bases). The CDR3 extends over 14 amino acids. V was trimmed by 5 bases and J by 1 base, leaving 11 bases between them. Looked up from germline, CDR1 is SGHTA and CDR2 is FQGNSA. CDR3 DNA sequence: TGTGCCAGCAGCGTGGGACGGGCGAACACTGAAGCTTTCTTT. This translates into CASSVGRANTEAFF.

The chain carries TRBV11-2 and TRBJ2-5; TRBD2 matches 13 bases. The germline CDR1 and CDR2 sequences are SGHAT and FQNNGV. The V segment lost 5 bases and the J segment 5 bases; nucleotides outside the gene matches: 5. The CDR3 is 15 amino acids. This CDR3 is CASSVTSGGTETQYF. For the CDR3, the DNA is TGTGCCAGCAGCGTGACTAGCGGGGGGACCGAGACCCAGTACTTC.

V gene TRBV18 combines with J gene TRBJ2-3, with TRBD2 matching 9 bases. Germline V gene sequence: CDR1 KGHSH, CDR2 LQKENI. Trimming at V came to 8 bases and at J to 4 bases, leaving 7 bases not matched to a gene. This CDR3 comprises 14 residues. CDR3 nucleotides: TGTGCCAGCGGACCGGGACTAGCCCCAGATACGCAGTATTTT. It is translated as CASGPGLAPDTQYF.

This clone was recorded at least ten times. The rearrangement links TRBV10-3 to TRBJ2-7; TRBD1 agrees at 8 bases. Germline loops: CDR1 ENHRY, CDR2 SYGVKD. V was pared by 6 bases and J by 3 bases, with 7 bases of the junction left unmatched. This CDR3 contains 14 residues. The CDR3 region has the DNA TGTGCCATCAGCCCCAGACAGGGGAGCTACGAGCAGTACTTC. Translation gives CAISPRQGSYEQYF.

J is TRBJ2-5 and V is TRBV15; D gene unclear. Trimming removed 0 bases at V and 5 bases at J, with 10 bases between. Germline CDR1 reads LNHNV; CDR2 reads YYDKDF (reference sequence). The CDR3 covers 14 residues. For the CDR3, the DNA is TGTGCCACCAGCAGAGATCCCAGGCTGGAGACCCAGTACTTC. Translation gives CATSRDPRLETQYF.

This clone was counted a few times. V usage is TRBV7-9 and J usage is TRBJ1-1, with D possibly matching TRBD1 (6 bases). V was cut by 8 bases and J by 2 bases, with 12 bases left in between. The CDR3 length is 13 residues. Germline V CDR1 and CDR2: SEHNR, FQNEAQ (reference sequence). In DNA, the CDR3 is TGTGCCAGCCTGGACAGCAGAAACACTGAAGCTTTCTTT. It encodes CASLDSRNTEAFF.

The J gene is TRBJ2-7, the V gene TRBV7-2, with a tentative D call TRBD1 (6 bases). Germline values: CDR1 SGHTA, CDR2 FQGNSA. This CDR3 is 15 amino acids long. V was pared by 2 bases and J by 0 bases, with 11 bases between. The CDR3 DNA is TGTGCCAGCAGCTTATTTGGACAGAGCTCCTACGAGCAGTACTTC. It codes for CASSLFGQSSYEQYF.

The CDR3 spells CASSAGLAETQYF. In DNA, the CDR3 is TGTGCCAGCAGTGCAGGACTAGCGGAGACCCAGTACTTC. This chain connects TRBV6-4 to TRBJ2-5; 9 bases fit TRBD2. The CDR3 is 13 residues long. The germline V gene has CDR1 MRHNA and CDR2 SNTAGT. With 4 bases clipped from V and 5 bases from J, the junction kept 2 bases outside the gene matches.

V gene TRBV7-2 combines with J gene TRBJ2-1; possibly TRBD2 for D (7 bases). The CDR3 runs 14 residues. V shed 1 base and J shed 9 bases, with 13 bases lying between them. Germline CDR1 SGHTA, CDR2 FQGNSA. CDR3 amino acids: CASSLVGGGGEQFF. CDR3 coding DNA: TGTGCCAGCAGCTTAGTAGGCGGGGGCGGTGAGCAGTTCTTC.

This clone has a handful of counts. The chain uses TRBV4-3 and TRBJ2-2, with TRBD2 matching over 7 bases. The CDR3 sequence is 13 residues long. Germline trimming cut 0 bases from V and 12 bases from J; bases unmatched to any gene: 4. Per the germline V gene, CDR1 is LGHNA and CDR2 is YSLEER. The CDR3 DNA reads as TGCGCCAGCAGCCAAGAAGGGAGGGTACAGCTGTTTTTT. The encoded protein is CASSQEGRVQLFF.

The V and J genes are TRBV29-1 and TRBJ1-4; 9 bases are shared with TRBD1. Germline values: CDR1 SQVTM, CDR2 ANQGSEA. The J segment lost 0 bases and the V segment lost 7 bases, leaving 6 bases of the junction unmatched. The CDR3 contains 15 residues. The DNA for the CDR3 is TGCAGCGCCCGGGACAGGGTGTCAACTAATGAAAAACTGTTTTTT. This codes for CSARDRVSTNEKLFF.

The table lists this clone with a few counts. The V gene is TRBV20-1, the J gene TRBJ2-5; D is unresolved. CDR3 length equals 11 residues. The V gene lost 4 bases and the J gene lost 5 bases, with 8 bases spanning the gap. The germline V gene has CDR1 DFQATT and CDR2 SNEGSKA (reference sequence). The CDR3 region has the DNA TGCAGTGCTAACCCCGAGGAGACCCAGTACTTC. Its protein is CSANPEETQYF.

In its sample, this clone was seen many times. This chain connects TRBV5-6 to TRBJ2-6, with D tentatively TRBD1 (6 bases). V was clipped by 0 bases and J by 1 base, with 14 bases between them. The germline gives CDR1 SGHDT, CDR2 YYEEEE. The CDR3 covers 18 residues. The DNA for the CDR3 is TGTGCCAGCAGCTTGGCGGGCAGGGGAGTGTCTGGGGCCAACGTCCTGACTTTC. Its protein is CASSLAGRGVSGANVLTF. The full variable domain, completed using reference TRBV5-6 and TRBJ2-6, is DAGVTQSPTHLIKTRGQQVTLRCSPKSGHDTVSWYQQALGQGPQFIFQYYEEEERQRGNFPDRFSGHQFPNYSSELNVNALLLGDSALYLCASSLAGRGVSGANVLTFGAGSRLTVL.

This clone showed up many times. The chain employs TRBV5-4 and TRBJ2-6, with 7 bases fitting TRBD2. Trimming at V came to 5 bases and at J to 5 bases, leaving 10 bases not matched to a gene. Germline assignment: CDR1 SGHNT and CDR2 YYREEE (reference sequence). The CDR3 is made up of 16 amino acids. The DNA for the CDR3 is TGTGCCAGCAGTTCGGGAGGCCTCGACCGGGCCAACGTCCTGACTTTC. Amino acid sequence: CASSSGGLDRANVLTF.

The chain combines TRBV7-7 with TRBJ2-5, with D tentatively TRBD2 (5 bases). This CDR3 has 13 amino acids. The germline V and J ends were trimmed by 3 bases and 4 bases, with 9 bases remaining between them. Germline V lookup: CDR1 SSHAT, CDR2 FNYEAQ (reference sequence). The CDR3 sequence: CASSLRAPETQYF. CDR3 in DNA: TGTGCCAGCAGCTTGAGGGCTCCAGAGACCCAGTACTTC.

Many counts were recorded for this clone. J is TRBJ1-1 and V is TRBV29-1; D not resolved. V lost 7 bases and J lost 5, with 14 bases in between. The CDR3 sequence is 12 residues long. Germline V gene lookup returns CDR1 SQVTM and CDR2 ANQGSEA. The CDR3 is CSGLTGWTEAFF. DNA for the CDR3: TGCAGCGGTCTGACGGGTTGGACTGAAGCTTTCTTT.

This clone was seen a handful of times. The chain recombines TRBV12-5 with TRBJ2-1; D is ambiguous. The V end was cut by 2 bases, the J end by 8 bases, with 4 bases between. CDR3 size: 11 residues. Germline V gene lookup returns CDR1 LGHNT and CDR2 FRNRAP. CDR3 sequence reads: CASGLFDEQFF. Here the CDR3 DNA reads TGTGCTAGTGGTTTGTTCGATGAGCAGTTCTTC.